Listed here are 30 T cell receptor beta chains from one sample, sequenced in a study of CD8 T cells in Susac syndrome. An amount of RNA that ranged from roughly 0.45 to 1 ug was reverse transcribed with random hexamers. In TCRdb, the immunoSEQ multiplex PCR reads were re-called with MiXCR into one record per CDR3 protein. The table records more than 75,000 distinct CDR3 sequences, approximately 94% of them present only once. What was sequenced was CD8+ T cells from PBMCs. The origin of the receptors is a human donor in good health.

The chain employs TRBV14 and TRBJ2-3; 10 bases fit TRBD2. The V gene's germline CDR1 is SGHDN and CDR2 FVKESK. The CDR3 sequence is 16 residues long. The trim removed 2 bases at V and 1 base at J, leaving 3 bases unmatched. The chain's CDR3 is CASSQTTSGGTDTQYF. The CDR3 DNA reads TGTGCCAGCAGCCAAACCACTAGCGGGGGCACAGATACGCAGTATTTT.

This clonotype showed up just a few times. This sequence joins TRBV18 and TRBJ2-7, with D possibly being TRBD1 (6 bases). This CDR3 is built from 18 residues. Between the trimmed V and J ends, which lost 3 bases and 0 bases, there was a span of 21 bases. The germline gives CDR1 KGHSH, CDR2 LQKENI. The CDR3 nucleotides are TGTGCCAGCTCACCTGGCGGGCCGGGACACCGGACCTCCTACGAGCAGTACGTC. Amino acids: CASSPGGPGHRTSYEQYV.

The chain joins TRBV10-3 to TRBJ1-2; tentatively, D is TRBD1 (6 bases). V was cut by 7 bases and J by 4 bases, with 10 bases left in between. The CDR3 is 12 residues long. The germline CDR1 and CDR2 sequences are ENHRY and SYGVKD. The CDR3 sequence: CAINGGPYGYTF. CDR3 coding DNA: TGTGCCATCAATGGGGGCCCCTATGGCTACACCTTC.

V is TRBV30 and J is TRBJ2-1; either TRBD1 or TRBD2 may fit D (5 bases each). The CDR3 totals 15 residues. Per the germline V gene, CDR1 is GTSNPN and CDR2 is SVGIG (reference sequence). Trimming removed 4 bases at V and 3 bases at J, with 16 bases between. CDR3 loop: CAWIQGERNYNEQFF. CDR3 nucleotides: TGTGCCTGGATCCAAGGGGAGAGAAACTACAATGAGCAGTTCTTC.

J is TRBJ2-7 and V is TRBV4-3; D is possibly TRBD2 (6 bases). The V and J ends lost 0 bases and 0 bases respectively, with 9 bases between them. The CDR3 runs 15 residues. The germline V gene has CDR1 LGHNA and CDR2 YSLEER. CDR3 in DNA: TGCGCCAGCAGCCAAGAACTCGGGGGCTCCTACGAGCAGTACTTC. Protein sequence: CASSQELGGSYEQYF.

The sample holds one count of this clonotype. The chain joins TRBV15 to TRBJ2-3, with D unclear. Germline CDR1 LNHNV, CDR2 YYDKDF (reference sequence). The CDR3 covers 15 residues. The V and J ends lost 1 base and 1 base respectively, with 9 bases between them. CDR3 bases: TGTGCCACCAGCAGAGGACGTGTGGGCACAGATACGCAGTATTTT. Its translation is CATSRGRVGTDTQYF. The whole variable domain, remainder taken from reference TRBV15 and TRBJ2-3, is DAMVIQNPRYQVTQFGKPVTLSCSQTLNHNVMYWYQQKSSQAPKLLFHYYDKDFNNEADTPDNFQSRRPNTSFCFLDIRSPGLGDTAMYLCATSRGRVGTDTQYFGPGTRLTVL.

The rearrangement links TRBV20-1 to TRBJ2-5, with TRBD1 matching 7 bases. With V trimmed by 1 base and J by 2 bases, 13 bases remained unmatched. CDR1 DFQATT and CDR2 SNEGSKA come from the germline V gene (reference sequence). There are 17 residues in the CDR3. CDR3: CSARVTHMDRPQETQYF. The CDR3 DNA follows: TGCAGTGCTAGAGTAACCCACATGGACAGGCCTCAAGAGACCCAGTACTTC.

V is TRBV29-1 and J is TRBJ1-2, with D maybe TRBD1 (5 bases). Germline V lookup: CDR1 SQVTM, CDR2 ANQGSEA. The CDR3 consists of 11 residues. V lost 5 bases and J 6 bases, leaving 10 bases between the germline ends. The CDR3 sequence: CSVTWGHGYTF. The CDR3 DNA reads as TGCAGCGTTACCTGGGGCCATGGCTACACCTTC. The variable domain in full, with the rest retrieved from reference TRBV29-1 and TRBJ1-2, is SAVISQKPSRDICQRGTSLTIQCQVDSQVTMMFWYRQQPGQSLTLIATANQGSEATYESGFVIDKFPISRPNLTFSTLTVSNMSPEDSSIYLCSVTWGHGYTFGSGTRLTVV.

The CDR3 is CSARDVQGTYF. CDR3 bases: TGCAGTGCTAGAGATGTGCAGGGCACCTACTTC. V and J are TRBV20-1 and TRBJ2-4, with a tentative D call TRBD1 (5 bases). The CDR3 has 11 amino acids. CDR1 DFQATT and CDR2 SNEGSKA come from the germline V gene (reference sequence). Trimming took off 0 bases at V and 16 bases at J, with 13 bases between the two ends.

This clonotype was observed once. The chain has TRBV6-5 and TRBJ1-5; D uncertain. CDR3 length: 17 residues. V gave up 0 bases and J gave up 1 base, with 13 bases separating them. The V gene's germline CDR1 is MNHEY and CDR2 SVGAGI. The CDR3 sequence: CASSYSTPGRSNQPQHF. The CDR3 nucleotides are TGTGCCAGCAGTTACTCGACCCCCGGGAGAAGCAATCAGCCCCAGCATTTT.

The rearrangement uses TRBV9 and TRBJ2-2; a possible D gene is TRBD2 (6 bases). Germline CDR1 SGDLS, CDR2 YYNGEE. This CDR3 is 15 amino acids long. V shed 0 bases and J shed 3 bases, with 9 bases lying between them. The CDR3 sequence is CASSVASGHTGELFF. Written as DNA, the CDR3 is TGTGCCAGCAGCGTAGCGAGCGGGCACACCGGGGAGCTGTTTTTT.

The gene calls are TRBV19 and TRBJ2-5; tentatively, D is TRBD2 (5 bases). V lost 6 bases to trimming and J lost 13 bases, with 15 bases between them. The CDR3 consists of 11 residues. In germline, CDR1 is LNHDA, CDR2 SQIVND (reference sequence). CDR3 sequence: CASRRGLVPYF. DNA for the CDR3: TGTGCCAGTAGGCGCGGACTGGTGCCGTACTTC.

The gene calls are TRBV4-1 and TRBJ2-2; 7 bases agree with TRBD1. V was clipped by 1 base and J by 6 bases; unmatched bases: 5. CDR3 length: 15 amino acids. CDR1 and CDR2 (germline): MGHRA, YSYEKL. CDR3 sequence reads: CASSQAGTVPGELFF. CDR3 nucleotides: TGCGCCAGCAGCCAAGCTGGGACAGTTCCCGGGGAGCTGTTTTTT.

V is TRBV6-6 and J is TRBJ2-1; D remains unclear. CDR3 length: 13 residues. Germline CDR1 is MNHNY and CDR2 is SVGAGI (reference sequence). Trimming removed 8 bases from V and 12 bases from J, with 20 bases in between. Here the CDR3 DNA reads TGTGCCAGCTCCTCGGAGAAGCGAGTAAGGCAGTTCTTC. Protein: CASSSEKRVRQFF.

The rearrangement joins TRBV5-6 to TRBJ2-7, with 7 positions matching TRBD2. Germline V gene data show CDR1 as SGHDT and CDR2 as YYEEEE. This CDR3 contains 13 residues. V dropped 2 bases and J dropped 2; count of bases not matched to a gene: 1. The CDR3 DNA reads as TGTGCCAGCAGCTTCGGACTAGCCTACGAGCAGTACGTC. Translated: CASSFGLAYEQYV.

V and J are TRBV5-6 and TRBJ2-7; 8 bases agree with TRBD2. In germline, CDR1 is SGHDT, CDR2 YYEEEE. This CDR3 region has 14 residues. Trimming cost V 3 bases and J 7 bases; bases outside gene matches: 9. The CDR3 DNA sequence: TGTGCCAGCAGCTCCGGGGGGACTAGATGGGAGCAGTACTTC. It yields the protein CASSSGGTRWEQYF.

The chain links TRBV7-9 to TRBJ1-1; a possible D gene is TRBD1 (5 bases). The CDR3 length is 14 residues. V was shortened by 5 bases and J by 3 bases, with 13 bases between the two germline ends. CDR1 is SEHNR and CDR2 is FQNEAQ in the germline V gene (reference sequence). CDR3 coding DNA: TGTGCCAGCAGCATCTCGGGGGGGGACACTGAAGCTTTCTTT. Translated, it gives CASSISGGDTEAFF. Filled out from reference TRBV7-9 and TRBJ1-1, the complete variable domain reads DTGVSQNPRHKITKRGQNVTFRCDPISEHNRLYWYRQTLGQGPEFLTYFQNEAQLEKSRLLSDRFSAERPKGSFSTLEIQRTEQGDSAMYLCASSISGGDTEAFFGQGTRLTVV.

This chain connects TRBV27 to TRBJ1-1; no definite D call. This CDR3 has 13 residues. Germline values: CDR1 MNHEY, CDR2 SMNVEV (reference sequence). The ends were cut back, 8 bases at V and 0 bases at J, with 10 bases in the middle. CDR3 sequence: CASSLQVNTEAFF. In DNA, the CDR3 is TGTGCCAGCTCCCTGCAGGTGAACACTGAAGCTTTCTTT.

The CDR3 here is CATRREKLFF. The DNA for the CDR3 is TGTGCCACCCGAAGGGAAAAACTGTTTTTT. The gene calls are TRBV2 and TRBJ1-4, with D uncertain. V was cut by 10 bases and J by 8 bases, with 8 bases left in between. Germline CDR1 reads SNHLY; CDR2 reads FYNNEI. The CDR3 totals 10 residues.

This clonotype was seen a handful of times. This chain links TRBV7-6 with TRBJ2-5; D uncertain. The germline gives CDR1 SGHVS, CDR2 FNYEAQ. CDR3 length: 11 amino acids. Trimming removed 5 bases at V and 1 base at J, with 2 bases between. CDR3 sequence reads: CASSPQETQYF. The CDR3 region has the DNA TGTGCCAGCAGCCCCCAAGAGACCCAGTACTTC.

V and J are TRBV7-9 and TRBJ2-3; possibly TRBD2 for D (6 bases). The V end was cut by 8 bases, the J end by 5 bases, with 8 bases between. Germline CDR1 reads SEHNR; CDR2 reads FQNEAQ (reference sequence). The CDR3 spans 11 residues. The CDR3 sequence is CASQGLDTQYF. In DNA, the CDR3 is TGTGCCAGCCAGGGACTAGATACGCAGTATTTT.

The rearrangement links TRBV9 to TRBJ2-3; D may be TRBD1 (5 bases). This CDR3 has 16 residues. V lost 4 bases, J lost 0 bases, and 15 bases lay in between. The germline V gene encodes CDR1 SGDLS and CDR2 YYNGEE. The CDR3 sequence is CASSLRDRSSTDTQYF. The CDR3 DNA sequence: TGTGCCAGCAGCCTCCGAGACAGATCTAGCACAGATACGCAGTATTTT.

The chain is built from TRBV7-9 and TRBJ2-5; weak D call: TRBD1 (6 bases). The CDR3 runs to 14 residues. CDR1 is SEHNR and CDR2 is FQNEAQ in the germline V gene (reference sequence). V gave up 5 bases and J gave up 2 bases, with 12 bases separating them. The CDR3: CASSRTGRQETQYF. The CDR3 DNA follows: TGTGCCAGCAGCCGAACAGGGAGACAAGAGACCCAGTACTTC.

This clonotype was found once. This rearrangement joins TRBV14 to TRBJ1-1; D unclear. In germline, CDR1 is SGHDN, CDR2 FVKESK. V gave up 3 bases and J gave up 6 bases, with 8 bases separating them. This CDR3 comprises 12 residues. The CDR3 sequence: CASSQGWAEAFF. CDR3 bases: TGTGCCAGCAGCCAGGGGTGGGCTGAAGCTTTCTTT. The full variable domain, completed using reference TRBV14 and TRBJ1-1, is EAGVTQFPSHSVIEKGQTVTLRCDPISGHDNLYWYRRVMGKEIKFLLHFVKESKQDESGMPNNRFLAERTGGTYSTLKVQPAELEDSGVYFCASSQGWAEAFFGQGTRLTVV.

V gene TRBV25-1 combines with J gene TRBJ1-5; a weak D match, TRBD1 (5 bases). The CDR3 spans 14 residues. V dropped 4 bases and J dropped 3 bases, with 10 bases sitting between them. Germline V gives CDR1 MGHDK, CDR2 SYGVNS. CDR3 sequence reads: CASSALGHNQPQHF. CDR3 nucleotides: TGTGCCAGCAGTGCGTTGGGGCACAATCAGCCCCAGCATTTT.

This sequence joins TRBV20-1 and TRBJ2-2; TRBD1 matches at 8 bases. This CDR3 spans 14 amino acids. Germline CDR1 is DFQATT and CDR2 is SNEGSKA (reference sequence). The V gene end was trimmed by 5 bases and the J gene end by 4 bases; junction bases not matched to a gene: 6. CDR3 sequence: CSAFDRGGTGELFF. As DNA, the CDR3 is TGCAGTGCTTTCGACAGGGGAGGCACCGGGGAGCTGTTTTTT.

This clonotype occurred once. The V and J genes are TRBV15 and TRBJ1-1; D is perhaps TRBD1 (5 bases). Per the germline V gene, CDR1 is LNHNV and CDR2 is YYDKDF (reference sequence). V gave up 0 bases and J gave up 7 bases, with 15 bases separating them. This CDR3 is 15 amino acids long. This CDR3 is CATSRDGGAPVEAFF. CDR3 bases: TGTGCCACCAGCAGAGATGGCGGGGCCCCAGTTGAAGCTTTCTTT.

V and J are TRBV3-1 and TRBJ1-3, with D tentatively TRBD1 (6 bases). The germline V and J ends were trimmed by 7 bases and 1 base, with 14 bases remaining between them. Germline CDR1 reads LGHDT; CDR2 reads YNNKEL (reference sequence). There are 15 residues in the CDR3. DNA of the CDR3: TGTGCCAGCACGTGGGGGGCAGTATCTGGAAACACCATATATTTT. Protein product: CASTWGAVSGNTIYF.

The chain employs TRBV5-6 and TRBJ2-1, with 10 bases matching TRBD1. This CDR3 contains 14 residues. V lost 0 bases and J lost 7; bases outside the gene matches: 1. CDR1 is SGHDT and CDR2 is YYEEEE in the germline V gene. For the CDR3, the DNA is TGTGCCAGCAGCTTGGGACAGGGGGCGAATGAGCAGTTCTTC. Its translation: CASSLGQGANEQFF.

The CDR3, as DNA: TGCAGCGTTGAGGAACAGGGGGCCGATGGCTACACCTTC. Its translation is CSVEEQGADGYTF. The chain is built from TRBV29-1 and TRBJ1-2; 9 bases match TRBD1. CDR3 length: 13 residues. Germline CDR1 reads SQVTM; CDR2 reads ANQGSEA. V was pared by 3 bases and J by 6 bases, with 5 bases of the junction left unmatched.